These T cell receptor beta chains were read from a single sample in a study of blood T cell repertoires in COVID-19. Measured with immunoSEQ multiplex PCR; TCRdb has only the in-frame clones, and not every one. Among some 27,000 clones listed, roughly 90% were seen once. Sequenced: peripheral blood. The receptors stem from a human donor in a cohort sampled during active COVID-19. The CDR3 runs from the conserved cysteine through the conserved F or W. D genes are given only for firm matches. Clone size appears in some rows only: once, few, many, or a class for an expanded clone.

D gene	clone size	J gene	CDR3 length	V gene	CDR3 DNA	CDR3 protein
.	.	TRBJ1-1	15	TRBV27	TGTGCCAGCAGTTTATCGCCAGGCGTGGGCACTGAAGCTTTCTTT	CASSLSPGVGTEAFF
.	.	TRBJ2-3	15	TRBV5-1	TGCGCCAGCAGCCCGTCCGCGGCCCGCACAGATACGCAGTATTTT	CASSPSAARTDTQYF
TRBD1	.	TRBJ1-3	15	TRBV4-1	TGCGCCAGCAGCCAATTGACAGGGACTGGAAACACCATATATTTT	CASSQLTGTGNTIYF
TRBD2	once	TRBJ2-5	17	TRBV6-2/TRBV6-3	TGTGCCAGCAGCCACGGACGGACTAGCGGGGGGTATGAGACCCAGTACTTC	CASSHGRTSGGYETQYF
TRBD2	.	TRBJ2-5	16	TRBV4-2	TGTGCCAGCAGCCCAAGGACTAGCGGGGGAGGAGAGACCCAGTACTTC	CASSPRTSGGGETQYF
.	.	TRBJ1-3	14	TRBV10-1	TGCGCCAGCAGTGAGTCCTACTCTGGAAACACCATATATTTT	CASSESYSGNTIYF
.	.	TRBJ2-2	15	TRBV2	TGTGCCAGCAGTGGCCGCACTTCGAACACCGGGGAGCTGTTTTTT	CASSGRTSNTGELFF
.	.	TRBJ2-1	15	TRBV3-1/TRBV3-2	TGTGCCAGCAGCCAATGGGGTTTAGGGACTAATGAGCAGTTCTTC	CASSQWGLGTNEQFF
.	once	TRBJ2-7	21	TRBV12-2	.	CASRLAGAFGGGSNGGYEQYF
TRBD1	.	TRBJ2-5	13	TRBV11-2	TGTGCCAGCAGCTTGGGACAGCAAGAGACCCAGTACTTC	CASSLGQQETQYF
.	.	TRBJ2-2	16	TRBV10-3	TGTGCCATCAGCACCACCGGTGAGGGAAACACCGGGGAGCTGTTTTTT	CAISTTGEGNTGELFF
.	few	TRBJ1-5	14	TRBV3-1/TRBV3-2	TGTGCCAGCAGCCAGGGCGTTAGCAATCAGCCCCAGCATTTT	CASSQGVSNQPQHF
.	once	TRBJ2-1	14	TRBV7-2	TGTGCCAGCAGCTTAAGTACAGCCAACCATGAGCAGTTCTTC	CASSLSTANHEQFF
TRBD2	.	TRBJ2-1	15	TRBV2	TGTGCCAGCGGGCTTGGGGCTAGCGGGTCAGATGAGCAGTTCTTC	CASGLGASGSDEQFF
.	.	TRBJ2-7	15	TRBV5-1	TGCGCCAGCAGCTTCAGGGTAGCGGACCTAAACGAGCAGTACTTC	CASSFRVADLNEQYF
TRBD2	.	TRBJ2-2	14	TRBV3-1/TRBV3-2	TGTGCCAGCAGCCAGGGGACTAGTTCCGGGGAGCTGTTTTTT	CASSQGTSSGELFF
.	.	TRBJ1-1	13	TRBV3-1/TRBV3-2	TGTGCCAGCAGCCGGATGGCGGACACTGAAGCTTTCTTT	CASSRMADTEAFF
TRBD1	.	TRBJ1-2	13	TRBV6-5	TGTGCCAGCACCGACAGGGCTGGCTATGGCTACACCTTC	CASTDRAGYGYTF